The clone carrying this T cell receptor beta chain was seen once. These data originate in a study of blood T cell repertoires in COVID-19. Study details: Italy, Spain and the United States were the sources of the convalescent and acute COVID-19 samples. The analysed material was cDNA or gDNA that came from T cells, B-cell-depleted T cells, or PBMCs.

In the original analysis: The authors estimated nucleated cell counts from reference gene primer amplification. Method: immunoSEQ multiplex PCR; TCRdb's copy keeps in-frame clones and lacks some. D and trimming come from the DNA, and the V and J calls and clone size come from that table. The repertoire holds 200,000 to 250,000 clones, with about 83% as singletons. The germline V gene encodes CDR1 SGHRS and CDR2 YFSETQ. Trimming cost V 8 bases and J 3 bases, with 18 bases left between them. The CDR3 is 15 amino acids. The chain uses TRBV5-1 and TRBJ1-3, with D hard to call. This clonotype was obtained from a man aged 25 to 40 who had recovered from COVID-19. The sample consisted of peripheral blood. The CDR3 sequence: CASQLGVTVGNTIYF. The CDR3 nucleotides read TGCGCCAGTCAACTCGGGGTTACAGTTGGAAACACCATATATTTT. Looking up the rest from reference TRBV5-1 and TRBJ1-3 gives the full variable domain: KAGVTQTPRYLIKTRGQQVTLSCSPISGHRSVSWYQQTPGQGLQFLFEYFSETQRNKGNFPGRFSGRQFSNSRSEMNVSTLELGDSALYLCASQLGVTVGNTIYFGEGSWLTVV.